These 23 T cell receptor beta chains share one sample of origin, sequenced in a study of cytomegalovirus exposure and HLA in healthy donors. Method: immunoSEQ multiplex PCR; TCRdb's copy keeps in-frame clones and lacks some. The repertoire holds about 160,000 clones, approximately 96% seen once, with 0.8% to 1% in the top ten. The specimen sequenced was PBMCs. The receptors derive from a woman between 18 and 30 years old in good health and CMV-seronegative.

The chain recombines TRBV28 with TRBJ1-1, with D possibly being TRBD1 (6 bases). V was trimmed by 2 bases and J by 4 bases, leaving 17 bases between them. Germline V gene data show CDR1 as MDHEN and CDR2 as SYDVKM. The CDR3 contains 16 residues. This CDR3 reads CASSLGGVLGATEAFF. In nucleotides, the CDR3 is TGTGCCAGCAGTTTAGGTGGGGTGTTGGGGGCCACTGAAGCTTTCTTT. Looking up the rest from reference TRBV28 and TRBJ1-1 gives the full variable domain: DVKVTQSSRYLVKRTGEKVFLECVQDMDHENMFWYRQDPGLGLRLIYFSYDVKMKEKGDIPEGYSVSREKKERFSLILESASTNQTSMYLCASSLGGVLGATEAFFGQGTRLTVV.

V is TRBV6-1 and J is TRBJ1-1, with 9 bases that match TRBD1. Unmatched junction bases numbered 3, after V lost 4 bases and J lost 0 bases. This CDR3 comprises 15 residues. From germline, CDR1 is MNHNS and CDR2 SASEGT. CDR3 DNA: TGTGCCAGCAGTGTCAACAGGGGGCTGAACACTGAAGCTTTCTTT. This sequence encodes CASSVNRGLNTEAFF.

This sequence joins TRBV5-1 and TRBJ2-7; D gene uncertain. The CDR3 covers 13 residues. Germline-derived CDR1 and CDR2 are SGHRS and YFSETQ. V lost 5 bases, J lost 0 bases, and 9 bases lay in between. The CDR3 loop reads CASRGSSSYEQYF. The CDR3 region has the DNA TGCGCCAGCAGGGGCTCGAGCTCCTACGAGCAGTACTTC.

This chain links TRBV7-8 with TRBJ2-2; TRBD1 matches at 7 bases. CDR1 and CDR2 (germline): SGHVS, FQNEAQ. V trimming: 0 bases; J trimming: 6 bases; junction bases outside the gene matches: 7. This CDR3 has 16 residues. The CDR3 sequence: CASSLALRGGSGELFF. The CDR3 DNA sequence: TGTGCCAGCAGCTTAGCTCTCCGAGGGGGCTCCGGGGAGCTGTTTTTT.

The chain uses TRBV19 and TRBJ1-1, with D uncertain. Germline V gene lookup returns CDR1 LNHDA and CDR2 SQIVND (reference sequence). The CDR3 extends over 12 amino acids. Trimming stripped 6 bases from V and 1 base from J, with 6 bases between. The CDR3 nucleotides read TGTGCCAGTAGAGAACAGAACACTGAAGCTTTCTTT. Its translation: CASREQNTEAFF.

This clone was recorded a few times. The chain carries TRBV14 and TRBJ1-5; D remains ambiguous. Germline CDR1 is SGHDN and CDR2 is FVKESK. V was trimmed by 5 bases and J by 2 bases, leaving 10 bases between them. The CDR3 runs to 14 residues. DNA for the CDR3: TGTGCCAGCAGCTCCGCCAGCGGCAATCAGCCCCAGCATTTT. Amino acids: CASSSASGNQPQHF.

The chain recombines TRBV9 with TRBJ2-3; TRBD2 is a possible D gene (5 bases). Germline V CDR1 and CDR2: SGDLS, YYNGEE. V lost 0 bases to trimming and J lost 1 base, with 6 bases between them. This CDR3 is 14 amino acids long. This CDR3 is CASSVDGGTDTQYF. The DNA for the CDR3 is TGTGCCAGCAGCGTAGACGGGGGCACAGATACGCAGTATTTT.

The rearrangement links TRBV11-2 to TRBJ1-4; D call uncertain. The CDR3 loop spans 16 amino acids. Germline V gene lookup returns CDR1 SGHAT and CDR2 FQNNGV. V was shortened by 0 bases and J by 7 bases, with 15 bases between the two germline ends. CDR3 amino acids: CASSLDQAAGLEKLFF. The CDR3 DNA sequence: TGTGCCAGCAGCTTAGATCAGGCAGCCGGCCTTGAAAAACTGTTTTTT. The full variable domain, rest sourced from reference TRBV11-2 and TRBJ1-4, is EAGVAQSPRYKIIEKRQSVAFWCNPISGHATLYWYQQILGQGPKLLIQFQNNGVVDDSQLPKDRFSAERLKGVDSTLKIQPAKLEDSAVYLCASSLDQAAGLEKLFFGSGTQLSVL.

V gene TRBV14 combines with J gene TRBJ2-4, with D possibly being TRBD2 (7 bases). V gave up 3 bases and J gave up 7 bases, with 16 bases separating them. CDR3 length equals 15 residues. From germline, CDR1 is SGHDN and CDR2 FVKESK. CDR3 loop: CASSHSRGALNIQYF. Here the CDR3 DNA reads TGTGCCAGCAGCCACAGTCGGGGGGCCTTGAACATTCAGTACTTC.

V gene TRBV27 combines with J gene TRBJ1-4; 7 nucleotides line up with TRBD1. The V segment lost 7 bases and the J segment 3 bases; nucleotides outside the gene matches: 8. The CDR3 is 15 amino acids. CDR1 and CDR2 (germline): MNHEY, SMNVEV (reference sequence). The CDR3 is CASTSFGTANEKLFF. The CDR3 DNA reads TGTGCCAGCACTTCCTTTGGGACAGCTAATGAAAAACTGTTTTTT. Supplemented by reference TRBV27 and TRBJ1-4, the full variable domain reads EAQVTQNPRYLITVTGKKLTVTCSQNMNHEYMSWYRQDPGLGLRQIYYSMNVEVTDKGDVPEGYKVSRKEKRNFPLILESPSPNQTSLYFCASTSFGTANEKLFFGSGTQLSVL.

The CDR3 loop reads CASSLDRMNTEAFF. The CDR3 DNA reads TGCGCCAGCAGCCTAGACAGAATGAACACTGAAGCTTTCTTT. The rearrangement links TRBV4-1 to TRBJ1-1; TRBD1 is a possible D gene (5 bases). V was pared by 4 bases and J by 0 bases, with 9 bases between. This CDR3 comprises 14 residues. Per germline, CDR1 MGHRA and CDR2 YSYEKL.

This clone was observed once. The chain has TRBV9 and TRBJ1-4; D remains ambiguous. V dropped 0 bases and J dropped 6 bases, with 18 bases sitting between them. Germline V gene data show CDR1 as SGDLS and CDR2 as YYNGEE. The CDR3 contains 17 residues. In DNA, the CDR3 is TGTGCCAGCAGCGTAGAAGGAGGAACAGCAAGTCATGAAAAACTGTTTTTT. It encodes CASSVEGGTASHEKLFF.

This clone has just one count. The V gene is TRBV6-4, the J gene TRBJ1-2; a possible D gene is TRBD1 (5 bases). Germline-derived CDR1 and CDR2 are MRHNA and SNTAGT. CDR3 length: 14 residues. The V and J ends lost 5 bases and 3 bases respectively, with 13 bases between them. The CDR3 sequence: CASSPLARDYGYTF. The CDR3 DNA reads TGTGCCAGCAGTCCCCTCGCCAGGGACTATGGCTACACCTTC.

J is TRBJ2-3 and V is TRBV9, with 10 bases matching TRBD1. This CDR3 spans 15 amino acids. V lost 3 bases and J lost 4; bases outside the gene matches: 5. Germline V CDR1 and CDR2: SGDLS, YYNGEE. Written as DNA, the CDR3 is TGTGCCAGCAGCGCCCGGGACAGGGGAGCAGATACGCAGTATTTT. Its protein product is CASSARDRGADTQYF.

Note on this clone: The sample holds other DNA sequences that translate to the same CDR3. CDR3 protein: CASSFTGGSTEAFF. CDR3 DNA: TGCGCCAGCAGCTTTACCGGGGGGAGCACTGAAGCTTTCTTT. The gene calls are TRBV5-1 and TRBJ1-1; D is perhaps TRBD1 (5 bases). Trimming removed 2 bases at V and 4 bases at J, with 12 bases between. Per the germline V gene, CDR1 is SGHRS and CDR2 is YFSETQ. The length of the CDR3 is 14 residues.

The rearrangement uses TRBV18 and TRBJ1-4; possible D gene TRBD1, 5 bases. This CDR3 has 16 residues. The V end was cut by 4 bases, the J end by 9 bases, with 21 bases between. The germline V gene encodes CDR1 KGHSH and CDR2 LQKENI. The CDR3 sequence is CASSRTIGGTEQKLFF. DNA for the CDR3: TGTGCCAGCTCACGGACGATCGGGGGGACGGAACAAAAACTGTTTTTT. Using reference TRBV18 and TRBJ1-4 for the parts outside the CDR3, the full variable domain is NAGVMQNPRHLVRRRGQEARLRCSPMKGHSHVYWYRQLPEEGLKFMVYLQKENIIDESGMPKERFSAEFPKEGPSILRIQQVVRGDSAAYFCASSRTIGGTEQKLFFGSGTQLSVL.

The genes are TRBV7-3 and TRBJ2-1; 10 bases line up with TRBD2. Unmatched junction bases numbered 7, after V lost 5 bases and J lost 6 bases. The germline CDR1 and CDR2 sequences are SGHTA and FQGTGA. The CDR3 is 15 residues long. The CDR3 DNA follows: TGTGCCAGCAGCGTCCAGCGGGGGGGCCGCAATGAGCAGTTCTTC. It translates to CASSVQRGGRNEQFF.

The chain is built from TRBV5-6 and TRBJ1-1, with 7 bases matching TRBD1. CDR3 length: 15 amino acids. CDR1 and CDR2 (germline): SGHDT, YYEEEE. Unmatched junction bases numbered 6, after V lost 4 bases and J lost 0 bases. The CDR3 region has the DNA TGTGCCAGCAGCGCCACAGGGGAGTTGAACACTGAAGCTTTCTTT. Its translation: CASSATGELNTEAFF.

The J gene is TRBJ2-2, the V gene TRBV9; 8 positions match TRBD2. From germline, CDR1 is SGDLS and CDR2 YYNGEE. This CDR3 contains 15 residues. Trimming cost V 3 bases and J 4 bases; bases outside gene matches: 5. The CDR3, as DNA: TGTGCCAGCAGCGCAGGCGGGGGGATCACCGGGGAGCTGTTTTTT. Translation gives CASSAGGGITGELFF.

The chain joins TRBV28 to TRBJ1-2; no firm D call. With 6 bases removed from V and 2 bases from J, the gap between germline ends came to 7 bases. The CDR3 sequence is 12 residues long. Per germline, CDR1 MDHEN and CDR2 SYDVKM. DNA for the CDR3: TGTGCCAGCAGATCGAGAAACTATGGCTACACCTTC. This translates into CASRSRNYGYTF.

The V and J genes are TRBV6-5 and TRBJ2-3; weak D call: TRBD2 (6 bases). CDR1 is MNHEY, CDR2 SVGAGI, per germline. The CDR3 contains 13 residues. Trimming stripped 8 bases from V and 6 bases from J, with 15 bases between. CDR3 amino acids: CASGEWGVDTQYF. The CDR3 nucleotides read TGTGCCAGCGGCGAGTGGGGGGTGGATACGCAGTATTTT.

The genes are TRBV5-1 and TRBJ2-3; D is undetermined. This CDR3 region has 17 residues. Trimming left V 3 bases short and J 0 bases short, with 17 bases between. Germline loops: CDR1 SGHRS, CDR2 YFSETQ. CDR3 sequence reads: CASSSPPRTFSTDTQYF. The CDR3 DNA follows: TGCGCCAGCAGCTCCCCCCCTAGAACCTTTAGCACAGATACGCAGTATTTT. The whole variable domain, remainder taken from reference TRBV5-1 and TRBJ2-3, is KAGVTQTPRYLIKTRGQQVTLSCSPISGHRSVSWYQQTPGQGLQFLFEYFSETQRNKGNFPGRFSGRQFSNSRSEMNVSTLELGDSALYLCASSSPPRTFSTDTQYFGPGTRLTVL.

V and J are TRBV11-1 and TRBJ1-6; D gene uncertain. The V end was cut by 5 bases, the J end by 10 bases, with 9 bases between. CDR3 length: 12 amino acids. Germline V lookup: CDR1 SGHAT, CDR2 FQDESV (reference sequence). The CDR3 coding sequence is TGTGCCAGCAGCGCGCTCGGGTCACCCCTCCACTTT. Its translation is CASSALGSPLHF.